These 30 T cell receptor beta chains share one sample of origin, sequenced in a study of shared clonotypes between healthy human individuals. Assay: immunoSEQ multiplex PCR; the TCRdb copy retains only in-frame clones and omits some. There are about 510,000 clones in the sample; almost 97% occur only once, and under 0.06% lies in the top ten. Material: naive CD4+ T cells sorted from blood. The subset here: CD45RA+ positively selected. These receptors were taken from a young woman in good health.

The chain has TRBV7-2 and TRBJ1-5; D uncertain. The CDR3 is made up of 15 amino acids. CDR1 SGHTA and CDR2 FQGNSA come from the germline V gene. V lost 1 base, J lost 1 base, and 8 bases lay in between. CDR3 sequence reads: CASSLVGQSNQPQHF. DNA of the CDR3: TGTGCCAGCAGCTTAGTTGGGCAGAGCAATCAGCCCCAGCATTTT.

The chain recombines TRBV23-1 with TRBJ1-6; 7 bases match TRBD1. Being an ORF, TRBV23-1 has a function that is uncertain. The J segment lost 9 bases and the V segment lost 3 bases, leaving 14 bases of the junction unmatched. The CDR3 contains 17 residues. The CDR3 region is CASSHLRRGQSFSPLHF. CDR3 DNA sequence: TGCGCCAGCAGTCATCTAAGAAGGGGACAGTCCTTTTCACCCCTCCACTTT.

The chain couples TRBV7-8 to TRBJ2-5, with 8 bases matching TRBD1. The CDR3 runs 15 residues. Unmatched junction bases numbered 6, after V lost 4 bases and J lost 2 bases. Germline V gene sequence: CDR1 SGHVS, CDR2 FQNEAQ. Here the CDR3 reads CASSSSGGLQETQYF. CDR3 coding DNA: TGTGCCAGCAGCTCTTCAGGGGGCCTTCAAGAGACCCAGTACTTC.

The chain joins TRBV13 to TRBJ2-5; 7 bases agree with TRBD2. The J call may be in error: the DNA end matches TRBJ2-7 better. The CDR3 has 13 amino acids. Germline V lookup: CDR1 PRHDT, CDR2 FYEKMQ (reference sequence). CDR3 DNA sequence: TGTGCCAGCAGCTCCACCTGGGGGGGCGAGCAGTACTTC. Its protein is CASSSTWGGEQYF.

The rearrangement links TRBV19 to TRBJ2-1; possibly TRBD1 for D (6 bases). The CDR3 loop spans 15 amino acids. CDR1 and CDR2 (germline): LNHDA, SQIVND (reference sequence). Trimming shortened V by 7 bases and J by 4 bases, and 17 bases separated the two germline ends. In DNA, the CDR3 is TGTGCCAGTAATAGCGACAGGAGCGCATACAATGAGCAGTTCTTC. Translating it yields CASNSDRSAYNEQFF.

The chain has TRBV6-1 and TRBJ2-3; D possibly uses TRBD1 or TRBD2 (5 bases each). Trimming took off 5 bases at V and 0 bases at J, with 9 bases between the two ends. Germline assignment: CDR1 MNHNS and CDR2 SASEGT. The CDR3 runs to 14 residues. This chain's CDR3 is CASSNWGSTDTQYF. CDR3 in DNA: TGTGCCAGCAGTAACTGGGGGAGCACAGATACGCAGTATTTT.

V gene TRBV12-1 combines with J gene TRBJ1-2. TRBV12-1 corresponds to a pseudogene. The CDR3 is 11 amino acids. The chain's CDR3 is CASSSHYGYTF. CDR3 in DNA: TGTGCCAGCAGCTCCCACTATGGCTACACCTTC.

The gene calls are TRBV5-1 and TRBJ2-3; D uncertain. The CDR3 is made up of 15 amino acids. Germline-derived CDR1 and CDR2 are SGHRS and YFSETQ. The V end was cut by 0 bases, the J end by 2 bases, with 10 bases between. CDR3 DNA sequence: TGCGCCAGCAGCTTGGGGCAGGTGGACACAGATACGCAGTATTTT. This codes for CASSLGQVDTDTQYF. Full variable domain (missing parts from reference TRBV5-1 and TRBJ2-3): KAGVTQTPRYLIKTRGQQVTLSCSPISGHRSVSWYQQTPGQGLQFLFEYFSETQRNKGNFPGRFSGRQFSNSRSEMNVSTLELGDSALYLCASSLGQVDTDTQYFGPGTRLTVL.

This sequence joins TRBV19 and TRBJ2-4; D might be TRBD1 (6 bases). The germline gives CDR1 LNHDA, CDR2 SQIVND (reference sequence). V lost 4 bases and J 0 bases, leaving 16 bases between the germline ends. This CDR3 contains 17 residues. The CDR3 loop is CASSTTGFLLAKNIQYF. CDR3 DNA: TGTGCCAGTAGTACTACAGGGTTCCTTCTAGCCAAAAACATTCAGTACTTC.

The rearrangement uses TRBV4-2 and TRBJ2-5, with 16 positions matching TRBD2. CDR3 size: 19 residues. V lost 3 bases and J lost 5; bases outside the gene matches: 12. Per the germline V gene, CDR1 is LGHNA and CDR2 is YNFKEQ. The chain's CDR3 is CASSQPFGTSGRAGETQYF. The DNA for the CDR3 is TGTGCCAGCAGCCAGCCCTTCGGGACTAGCGGGAGGGCCGGGGAGACCCAGTACTTC.

V usage is TRBV29-1 and J usage is TRBJ2-5; D might be TRBD2 (5 bases). Germline CDR1 and CDR2: SQVTM and ANQGSEA. V gave up 4 bases and J gave up 2 bases, with 14 bases separating them. The CDR3 has 14 residues. The CDR3 reads CSVGRRAQQETQYF. Written as DNA, the CDR3 is TGCAGCGTTGGTCGGCGGGCCCAACAAGAGACCCAGTACTTC.

V gene TRBV28 combines with J gene TRBJ2-2; D is ambiguous. V gave up 6 bases and J gave up 5 bases, with 13 bases separating them. This CDR3 has 14 amino acids. Germline CDR1 is MDHEN and CDR2 is SYDVKM. CDR3 nucleotide sequence: TGTGCCAGCAGGAGTAAAGGGCCGACCGGGGAGCTGTTTTTT. This sequence encodes CASRSKGPTGELFF.

Details on this clone: In the same sample, other DNA sequences code for this CDR3. This chain connects TRBV2 to TRBJ1-2; 7 positions match TRBD1. CDR1 SNHLY and CDR2 FYNNEI come from the germline V gene. V was pared by 4 bases and J by 5 bases, with 1 base of the junction left unmatched. This CDR3 region has 12 residues. The CDR3 DNA reads as TGTGCCAGCAGTGGACAGGGATATGGCTACACCTTC. Encoded protein: CASSGQGYGYTF.

This clone was observed a single time. This sequence joins TRBV27 and TRBJ2-5; D is perhaps TRBD1 (7 bases). The CDR3 extends over 16 amino acids. In germline, CDR1 is MNHEY, CDR2 SMNVEV (reference sequence). Trimming left V 4 bases short and J 0 bases short, with 15 bases between. DNA for the CDR3: TGTGCCAGCAGTTGGCGGGGACAGCCGTACCAAGAGACCCAGTACTTC. Translated: CASSWRGQPYQETQYF.

The V call is TRBV5-1, the J call TRBJ2-3, with TRBD2 matching 12 bases. Trimming at V came to 4 bases and at J to 7 bases, leaving 10 bases not matched to a gene. The CDR3 sequence is 16 residues long. CDR1 SGHRS and CDR2 YFSETQ come from the germline V gene. This CDR3 reads CASSRGLAGGPNTQYF. As DNA, the CDR3 is TGCGCCAGCAGCCGGGGCCTAGCGGGAGGGCCCAATACGCAGTATTTT.

The J gene is TRBJ1-1, the V gene TRBV29-1; no clear D gene. The CDR3 spans 12 residues. The germline CDR1 and CDR2 sequences are SQVTM and ANQGSEA. The ends were cut back, 8 bases at V and 4 bases at J, with 14 bases in the middle. CDR3 in amino acids: CSPSGEGTEAFF. CDR3 bases: TGCAGCCCGTCAGGCGAAGGCACTGAAGCTTTCTTT.

The rearrangement links TRBV7-2 to TRBJ2-1; weak D call: TRBD2 (6 bases). The V gene's germline CDR1 is SGHTA and CDR2 FQGNSA. V gave up 5 bases and J gave up 10 bases, with 18 bases separating them. The CDR3 runs to 14 residues. CDR3 amino acids: CASSRGLALREQFF. In nucleotides, the CDR3 is TGTGCCAGCAGCCGGGGACTCGCTTTGAGAGAGCAGTTCTTC.

The chain employs TRBV11-2 and TRBJ2-7; D tentatively fits TRBD1 or TRBD2 (6 bases each). This CDR3 comprises 14 residues. V shed 7 bases and J shed 3 bases, with 16 bases lying between them. Germline assignment: CDR1 SGHAT and CDR2 FQNNGV. The CDR3 DNA sequence: TGTGCCAGCACCATGGGGGGCGGCGGCTACGAGCAGTACTTC. It codes for CASTMGGGGYEQYF.

This clone was detected only once. This chain uses TRBV27 with TRBJ2-7; 16 nucleotides line up with TRBD2. The CDR3 has 15 amino acids. The germline CDR1 and CDR2 sequences are MNHEY and SMNVEV (reference sequence). Trimming removed 3 bases from V and 5 bases from J; junction bases left unmatched: 1. CDR3 in amino acids: CASSFGTSGRDEQYF. The CDR3 DNA reads TGTGCCAGCAGTTTTGGGACTAGCGGGAGGGACGAGCAGTACTTC.

The chain has TRBV7-2 and TRBJ1-5; D is unclear. The V end lost 2 bases, the J end lost 3 bases, and 2 bases lay between the germline ends. Germline V lookup: CDR1 SGHTA, CDR2 FQGNSA. The CDR3 sequence is 12 residues long. The CDR3 DNA reads TGTGCCAGCAGCTTATACAATCAGCCCCAGCATTTT. The encoded protein is CASSLYNQPQHF.

The V call is TRBV6-1, the J call TRBJ2-1; TRBD2 might be the D (6 bases). Trimming took off 7 bases at V and 0 bases at J, with 10 bases between the two ends. The CDR3 is 14 amino acids. Germline CDR1 is MNHNS and CDR2 is SASEGT. The CDR3 here is CASKRGSSYNEQFF. Here the CDR3 DNA reads TGTGCCAGCAAACGGGGGAGCTCCTACAATGAGCAGTTCTTC.

The rearrangement uses TRBV7-3 and TRBJ1-2, with 8 bases lining up with TRBD1. Germline V gene sequence: CDR1 SGHTA, CDR2 FQGTGA. V lost 2 bases to trimming and J lost 2 bases; unmatched junction nucleotides: 13. This CDR3 has 18 amino acids. The CDR3 here is CASSLWILDRGENYGYTF. The CDR3 region has the DNA TGTGCCAGCAGCTTATGGATCCTTGACAGGGGAGAAAACTATGGCTACACCTTC.

The chain carries TRBV2 and TRBJ1-5; 10 nucleotides line up with TRBD1. Germline CDR1 is SNHLY and CDR2 is FYNNEI. The CDR3 contains 15 residues. After removal of 6 bases from V and 2 bases from J, the junction contained 4 bases not matched to a gene. In DNA form, the CDR3 reads TGTGCCAGCAGGCGGGACAGGGGAGGCAATCAGCCCCAGCATTTT. It is translated as CASRRDRGGNQPQHF.

The chain employs TRBV28 and TRBJ1-2; D is unclear. CDR1 MDHEN and CDR2 SYDVKM come from the germline V gene. The CDR3 spans 13 residues. Deletions cut 6 bases from V and 8 bases from J, with 16 bases between. The CDR3 loop is CASSPPSLIGYTF. The CDR3 bases are TGTGCCAGCAGCCCCCCCTCTTTAATCGGCTACACCTTC.

CDR3 coding DNA: TGTGCCAGCAGTGCACAGGCTGACATGAACACTGAAGCTTTCTTT. Amino acids: CASSAQADMNTEAFF. The genes are TRBV28 and TRBJ1-1, with D possibly matching TRBD1 (5 bases). Trimming pared 5 bases from V and 0 bases from J, leaving 13 bases between. Germline loops: CDR1 MDHEN, CDR2 SYDVKM. The CDR3 runs 15 residues.

This chain connects TRBV4-1 to TRBJ2-7; 9 bases agree with TRBD2. CDR1 is MGHRA and CDR2 is YSYEKL in the germline V gene. The trim removed 0 bases at V and 0 bases at J, leaving 15 bases unmatched. The CDR3 is made up of 20 amino acids. The CDR3 protein is CASSQDISLAGRTYSYEQYF. DNA for the CDR3: TGCGCCAGCAGCCAAGATATTTCGCTAGCGGGACGCACTTACTCCTACGAGCAGTACTTC.

The rearrangement joins TRBV9 to TRBJ2-1; 7 bases match TRBD2. Germline CDR1 is SGDLS and CDR2 is YYNGEE. This CDR3 is built from 15 residues. Trimming at V came to 0 bases and at J to 6 bases, leaving 6 bases not matched to a gene. The DNA for the CDR3 is TGTGCCAGCAGCGTAGCGGGAGGATCGTCCAATGAGCAGTTCTTC. This sequence encodes CASSVAGGSSNEQFF.

This chain connects TRBV19 to TRBJ2-7; D is uncertain. Germline values: CDR1 LNHDA, CDR2 SQIVND (reference sequence). This CDR3 has 14 residues. The ends were cut back, 8 bases at V and 2 bases at J, with 16 bases in the middle. CDR3 nucleotides: TGTGCCAGTCGGGCCCCAGGAATTCCCTACGAGCAGTACTTC. Protein: CASRAPGIPYEQYF.

The rearrangement uses TRBV10-2 and TRBJ2-1, with 14 bases matching TRBD2. Germline trimming cut 6 bases from V and 7 bases from J; bases unmatched to any gene: 5. Germline V lookup: CDR1 WSHSY, CDR2 SAAADI. The length of the CDR3 is 15 residues. The CDR3 nucleotides read TGCGCCAGCAGCGCGGGACTAGCGGGAGTAAATGAGCAGTTCTTC. Its protein is CASSAGLAGVNEQFF.

The chain links TRBV19 to TRBJ1-2; no reliable D call. The length of the CDR3 is 13 residues. V gave up 6 bases and J gave up 0 bases, with 8 bases separating them. Germline CDR1 and CDR2: LNHDA and SQIVND (reference sequence). Here the CDR3 DNA reads TGTGCCAGTAGCGATCTAGCTAACTATGGCTACACCTTC. This sequence encodes CASSDLANYGYTF. The whole variable domain, remainder taken from reference TRBV19 and TRBJ1-2, is DGGITQSPKYLFRKEGQNVTLSCEQNLNHDAMYWYRQDPGQGLRLIYYSQIVNDFQKGDIAEGYSVSREKKESFPLTVTSAQKNPTAFYLCASSDLANYGYTFGSGTRLTVV.